The 9 T cell receptor beta chains presented below share a single source sample, sequenced in a study of T cell repertoires in cytomegalovirus infection. For these TCRs, the target antigens are not known. TCRdb ran MiXCR on the reads and lists one entry per CDR3 protein. Seen here are approximately 390,000 distinct CDR3 sequences, about 35% observed once, and the top ten hold roughly 13%. The sample here was cultured PBMCs, taken from culture after CMV antigen stimulation. The receptors derive from a human donor in good health (CMV status not recorded). Some clones in this sample may be carry-over from other donors' samples.

The gene calls are TRBV6-2 or TRBV6-3 and TRBJ1-1, with 9 nucleotides matching TRBD1. The CDR3 totals 15 residues. The germline CDR1 and CDR2 sequences are MNHEY and SVGEGT. V lost 5 bases, J lost 8 bases, and 12 bases stayed unmatched. The CDR3 sequence is CASSGPGQGPPEAFF. CDR3 DNA: TGTGCCAGCAGTGGCCCAGGACAGGGGCCACCCGAAGCTTTCTTT.

This clonotype was observed a few times. Germline and junction disagree at one end, which may indicate a read error. The chain employs TRBV4-1 and TRBJ2-6; no reliable D call. The length of the CDR3 is 16 residues. CDR1 is MGHRA and CDR2 is YSYEKL in the germline V gene. The CDR3 region is CASGQPYEGNANVLTF. The CDR3, as DNA: TGCGCCAGCGGCCAGCCATATGAAGGGAACGCCAACGTCCTGACTTTC.

The chain couples TRBV19 to TRBJ2-1, with no clear D. The CDR3 spans 16 residues. The germline V gene encodes CDR1 LNHDA and CDR2 SQIVND (reference sequence). V gave up 1 base and J gave up 1 base, with 11 bases separating them. DNA of the CDR3: TGTGCCAGTAGTATAGTGGCTAGTGCGTCCTACAATGAGCAGTTCTTC. It specifies CASSIVASASYNEQFF.

This clonotype was picked up a small number of times. V and J are TRBV27 and TRBJ2-1, with a tentative D call TRBD1 (6 bases). V was pared by 5 bases and J by 6 bases, with 11 bases between. CDR1 MNHEY and CDR2 SMNVEV come from the germline V gene (reference sequence). The CDR3 length is 13 residues. CDR3 amino acids: CASSSRGSNEQFF. As DNA, the CDR3 is TGTGCCAGCAGTAGCAGGGGATCCAATGAGCAGTTCTTC.

This clonotype came up once. The chain combines TRBV20-1 with TRBJ2-1; TRBD2 matches 12 bases. Trimming removed 5 bases from V and 4 bases from J; junction bases left unmatched: 6. Germline assignment: CDR1 DFQATT and CDR2 SNEGSKA (reference sequence). The CDR3 runs to 15 residues. The CDR3 loop is CSALLAGGRYNEQFF. In DNA form, the CDR3 reads TGCAGTGCTCTTCTAGCGGGAGGGAGATACAATGAGCAGTTCTTC.

This clonotype was detected only once. A single base separates this from a much larger clone, so it may be a read error. This rearrangement joins TRBV7-2 to TRBJ2-1, with 9 bases matching TRBD2. The CDR3 loop spans 15 amino acids. Per germline, CDR1 SGHTA and CDR2 FQGNSA. V lost 6 bases, J lost 0 bases, and 3 bases stayed unmatched. This CDR3 is CASRAGGPSYNEQFF. The CDR3 DNA is TGTGCCAGCAGGGCGGGAGGGCCCTCCTACAATGAGCAGTTCTTC. Combining the CDR3 with reference TRBV7-2 and TRBJ2-1 gives the whole variable domain GAGVSQSPSNKVTEKGKDVELRCDPISGHTALYWYRQSLGQGLEFLIYFQGNSAPDKSGLPSDRFSAERTGGSVSTLTIQRTQQEDSAVYLCASRAGGPSYNEQFFGPGTRLTVL.

The rearrangement uses TRBV7-6 and TRBJ2-7, with D uncertain. Trimming took 5 bases from V and 2 from J, leaving 10 bases between them. The germline V gene has CDR1 SGHVS and CDR2 FNYEAQ. The CDR3 spans 13 residues. The CDR3 region has the DNA TGTGCCAGCAGCCGCATTCAGGCCTACGAGCAGTACGTC. Translating gives CASSRIQAYEQYV.

This clonotype was detected once. This clone may be a read error of a much larger clone one base away. The J gene is TRBJ2-5, the V gene TRBV5-4; TRBD2 might be the D (6 bases). Germline V lookup: CDR1 SGHNT, CDR2 YYREEE (reference sequence). V dropped 3 bases and J dropped 5 bases, with 11 bases sitting between them. The CDR3 is 13 amino acids. This chain's CDR3 is CASSSRRAETQYF. The CDR3 DNA reads as TGTGCCAGCAGCTCCCGGAGGGCGGAGACCCAGTACTTC.

This clonotype was seen a single time. The genes are TRBV20-1 and TRBJ2-1; D unclear. The CDR3 contains 14 residues. Germline loops: CDR1 DFQATT, CDR2 SNEGSKA (reference sequence). V lost 3 bases and J lost 7, with 16 bases in between. The CDR3 DNA follows: TGCAGTGCTAGGACGGCAGCTGGTCCTAATGAGCAGTTCTTC. Protein: CSARTAAGPNEQFF.